These T cell receptor beta chains were read from a single sample in a study of cytomegalovirus exposure and HLA in healthy donors. Data came from immunoSEQ multiplex PCR; TCRdb stores just in-frame clones and leaves some out. Of about 140,000 clones listed, roughly four fifths are singletons. The sequenced sample was PBMCs. These receptors were taken from a female donor in good health and CMV-seronegative. The CDR3 runs from the conserved cysteine through the conserved F or W. The D gene is left open where the match is weak. Expanded clones get a size class; other rows say once, few or many, or leave the size out.

len,abundance,j_gene,d_gene,v_gene,CDR3nt,CDR3aa
14,-,TRBJ1-1,-,TRBV19,TGTGCCAGTAGTATTATAGGGGTGAGGACTGAAGCTTTCTTT,CASSIIGVRTEAFF
16,-,TRBJ2-3,TRBD2,TRBV5-5,TGTGCCAGCACCCTGGCTAGCGGGGGGGGCAGAGATACGCAGTATTTT,CASTLASGGGRDTQYF
12,-,TRBJ2-3,-,TRBV5-1,TGCGCCAGCAGCTGGACTGGAGATACGCAGTATTTT,CASSWTGDTQYF
16,-,TRBJ1-2,TRBD1,TRBV19,TGTGCCAGTAGTGCCAAGACCGGGACAGGGTACTATGGCTACACCTTC,CASSAKTGTGYYGYTF
14,-,TRBJ2-7,TRBD1,TRBV6-5,TGTGCCAGCAGCCCTCGACAGGGAAACTACGAGCAGTACTTC,CASSPRQGNYEQYF
14,-,TRBJ1-2,-,TRBV28,TGTGCCAGCAGTTTGGGCAGGGAGGTATATGGCTACACCTTC,CASSLGREVYGYTF
15,-,TRBJ2-2,TRBD2,TRBV14,TGTGCCAGCAGCCAAGCCGCCGGGGGGGCCGGGGAGCTGTTTTTT,CASSQAAGGAGELFF
14,-,TRBJ2-7,-,TRBV2,TGTGCCAGCAGTTTGGAGACTAGTTCCTACGAGCAGTACTTC,CASSLETSSYEQYF
14,-,TRBJ1-4,-,TRBV7-2,TGTGCCAGCAGCGTAACAGGGAGTGGGGAAAAACTGTTTTTT,CASSVTGSGEKLFF
17,once,TRBJ1-5,-,TRBV28,TGTGCCAGCAAATTCCCGGGACACTCGTATAGCAATCAGCCCCAGCATTTT,CASKFPGHSYSNQPQHF
13,-,TRBJ1-6,-,TRBV2,TGTGCCAGCAGTGAACAGGCTAATTCACCCCTCCACTTT,CASSEQANSPLHF
15,-,TRBJ2-6,-,TRBV5-1,TGCGCCAGCAGCTTGGGCGGGGCCGGGGCCAACGTCCTGACTTTC,CASSLGGAGANVLTF
16,few,TRBJ2-6,-,TRBV7-7,TGTGCTAGCAGCTCTCTTCCGAGCTCTGGGGCCAACGTCCTGACTTTC,CASSSLPSSGANVLTF
17,-,TRBJ2-3,TRBD2,TRBV14,TGTGCCAGCAGCCAAGGTTCTGGGACTAGATCCACAGATACGCAGTATTTT,CASSQGSGTRSTDTQYF
13,-,TRBJ1-2,-,TRBV6-1,TGTGCCAGCAGTGGAAGACAGCCCTATGGCTACACCTTC,CASSGRQPYGYTF
13,once,TRBJ2-1,-,TRBV7-2,TGTGCCAGCAGCCTAGCAAACAACCTCCCCCAGTTCTTC,CASSLANNLPQFF
16,-,TRBJ2-5,TRBD2,TRBV5-1,TGCGCCAGCAGCTTGTTTGCTAGCGGGACCCAAGAGACCCAGTACTTC,CASSLFASGTQETQYF
15,-,TRBJ2-1,TRBD1,TRBV5-6,TGTGCCAGCAGCCGCGAACAGGGGGGAAATATGGAGCAGTTCTTC,CASSREQGGNMEQFF
15,-,TRBJ1-2,TRBD1,TRBV28,TGTGCCAGCAGGTTACAGGGGGCGGTGAACTATGGCTACACCTTC,CASRLQGAVNYGYTF
16,-,TRBJ2-1,TRBD2,TRBV5-1,TGCGCCAGCAGCCTTTCGGGAGGCACAACCTACAATGAGCAGTTCTTC,CASSLSGGTTYNEQFF
14,few,TRBJ2-3,TRBD1,TRBV9,TGTGCCAGCAGCGTAGAAGGGGGCTCAGATACGCAGTATTTT,CASSVEGGSDTQYF
14,-,TRBJ1-2,-,TRBV10-2,TGCGCCAGCAGTGACCAGGGTAGGGACTATGGCTACACCTTC,CASSDQGRDYGYTF
14,few,TRBJ1-6,-,TRBV30,TGTGCCTGGAGCCGGGGGGAGTCCCATTCACCCCTCCACTTT,CAWSRGESHSPLHF
16,-,TRBJ2-7,-,TRBV4-2,TGTGCCAGCAGCCAAGTCTCGGGACTCATTAACTACGAGCAGTACTTC,CASSQVSGLINYEQYF
19,-,TRBJ2-1,TRBD2,TRBV7-2,TGTGCCAGCAGCTTAAGGGCTTGGTTGGAGCGGGGGGGCCTCTATGAGCAGTTCTTC,CASSLRAWLERGGLYEQFF
13,-,TRBJ2-2,-,TRBV28,TGTGCCAGCATAACGGCCGGGTCCGGGGAGCTGTTTTTT,CASITAGSGELFF
15,-,TRBJ2-3,-,TRBV12-5,TGTGCTAGCAAAATAACAGGTGGTAGCACAGATACGCAGTATTTT,CASKITGGSTDTQYF
17,-,TRBJ2-7,TRBD2,TRBV7-2,TGTGCCAGCAGCTTATCGGCTAGCGGGGGGGGTTTCTACGAGCAGTACTTC,CASSLSASGGGFYEQYF
18,-,TRBJ2-3,TRBD2,TRBV13,TGTGCCAGCAGCTTAGGGAGTCGGGGGGGACTCAGCACAGATACGCAGTATTTT,CASSLGSRGGLSTDTQYF
17,-,TRBJ2-1,TRBD2,TRBV9,TGTGCCAGCAGCGTAGGCGCTACGACTAGCGGGAGAAGCGAGCAGTTCTTC,CASSVGATTSGRSEQFF
13,-,TRBJ2-7,-,TRBV30,TGTGCCTGGAGCCCCGGCGGGGACTACGAGCAGTACTTC,CAWSPGGDYEQYF
15,-,TRBJ1-3,-,TRBV6-1,TGTGCCAGCAGCCGCCTAGAGGGCGTTGGAAACACCATATATTTT,CASSRLEGVGNTIYF
17,-,TRBJ2-5,TRBD1,TRBV10-1,TGCGCCAGCAGAAAGGGACAGGGCTCCACTCACCAAGAGACCCAGTACTTC,CASRKGQGSTHQETQYF
12,-,TRBJ1-1,-,TRBV27,TGTGCCAGCAGCCAGGGTCGGACTGAAGCTTTCTTT,CASSQGRTEAFF
15,-,TRBJ1-5,TRBD1,TRBV10-3,TGTGCCAAAGACAGGGGGCCCCGTAGCAATCAGCCCCAGCATTTT,CAKDRGPRSNQPQHF
16,-,TRBJ2-7,TRBD2,TRBV10-3,TGTGCCATCAGTGAGTCGCGACTAGCCGATACCTACGAGCAGTACTTC,CAISESRLADTYEQYF
15,-,TRBJ2-7,TRBD1,TRBV10-2,TGCGCCACCAATCGGGGCTTCGGGACAGTGGTCGAGCAGTACTTC,CATNRGFGTVVEQYF
15,-,TRBJ1-4,-,TRBV28,TGTGCCAGCAGTTTATGGACATCAACTAATGAAAAACTGTTTTTT,CASSLWTSTNEKLFF